A selection of T cell receptor beta chains follows, all from one sample in a study of vaccination and CD4 T cells after COVID-19. TCRdb re-derived calls from the PCR reads in MiXCR, one entry per CDR3 protein. The sample holds over 20,000 distinct CDR3 sequences; roughly 29% are singletons and the top ten take 2.5% to 3.5%. These receptors are not linked to any known antigen. Sample: CD4+ T cells from blood, cultured in vitro, taken about 7 months after SARS-CoV-2 vaccination. The receptors derive from a human donor who had recovered from COVID-19. CDR3s include the opening cysteine and the closing phenylalanine or tryptophan.

J gene: TRBJ2-7
V gene: TRBV25-1
CDR3 protein: CASSVFYEQYF

J gene: TRBJ2-5
V gene: TRBV21-1
CDR3 protein: CASSKEGEGQETQYF

J gene: TRBJ1-2
V gene: TRBV19
CDR3 protein: CASTAQELFNGYTF

J gene: TRBJ2-7
V gene: TRBV27
CDR3 protein: CASSGKGRAMDEQYF

J gene: TRBJ1-1
V gene: TRBV6-2/TRBV6-3
CDR3 protein: CASSDSWGNTEAFF

J gene: TRBJ2-3
V gene: TRBV6-5
CDR3 protein: CASSYLGTGTDTQYF

J gene: TRBJ2-1
V gene: TRBV20-1
CDR3 protein: CSASTPFHYNEQFF

J gene: TRBJ2-5
V gene: TRBV29-1
CDR3 protein: CSVVLQAIETQYF

J gene: TRBJ2-5
V gene: TRBV28
CDR3 protein: CASSLSAAATPMRETQYF

J gene: TRBJ2-5
V gene: TRBV18
CDR3 protein: CASSPPSGWETQYF

J gene: TRBJ1-1
V gene: TRBV10-3
CDR3 protein: CAISNRDSTEAFF

J gene: TRBJ2-5
V gene: TRBV7-9
CDR3 protein: CASSLASGRAGETQYF

J gene: TRBJ1-2
V gene: TRBV20-1
CDR3 protein: CSATGGELPSGYTF

J gene: TRBJ2-3
V gene: TRBV27
CDR3 protein: CASRGVSTDTQYF

J gene: TRBJ2-3
V gene: TRBV28
CDR3 protein: CASSLLGVDTQYF

J gene: TRBJ2-2
V gene: TRBV20-1
CDR3 protein: CSASRALANTGELFF

J gene: TRBJ2-5
V gene: TRBV7-2
CDR3 protein: CASSFKADQETQYF

J gene: TRBJ2-3
V gene: TRBV20-1
CDR3 protein: CSASAGGKLDTQYF

J gene: TRBJ2-1
V gene: TRBV5-4
CDR3 protein: CASSLRASAVNEQFF

J gene: TRBJ2-5
V gene: TRBV7-9
CDR3 protein: CASSSVRGAGQETQYF

J gene: TRBJ2-2
V gene: TRBV20-1
CDR3 protein: CSASWGTNTGELFF

J gene: TRBJ2-1
V gene: TRBV6-1
CDR3 protein: CASREGSGRALPQFF

J gene: TRBJ2-1
V gene: TRBV28
CDR3 protein: CASSLLGLAANEQFF

J gene: TRBJ2-5
V gene: TRBV7-2
CDR3 protein: CASSLSNQETQYF

J gene: TRBJ2-5
V gene: TRBV5-4
CDR3 protein: CASSLGAGGTNRQETQYF

J gene: TRBJ1-1
V gene: TRBV24-1
CDR3 protein: CATSGSTNTEAFF

J gene: TRBJ1-1
V gene: TRBV7-9
CDR3 protein: CASSRQGAGEAFF

J gene: TRBJ2-3
V gene: TRBV10-3
CDR3 protein: CAIRGDRGSTDTQYF